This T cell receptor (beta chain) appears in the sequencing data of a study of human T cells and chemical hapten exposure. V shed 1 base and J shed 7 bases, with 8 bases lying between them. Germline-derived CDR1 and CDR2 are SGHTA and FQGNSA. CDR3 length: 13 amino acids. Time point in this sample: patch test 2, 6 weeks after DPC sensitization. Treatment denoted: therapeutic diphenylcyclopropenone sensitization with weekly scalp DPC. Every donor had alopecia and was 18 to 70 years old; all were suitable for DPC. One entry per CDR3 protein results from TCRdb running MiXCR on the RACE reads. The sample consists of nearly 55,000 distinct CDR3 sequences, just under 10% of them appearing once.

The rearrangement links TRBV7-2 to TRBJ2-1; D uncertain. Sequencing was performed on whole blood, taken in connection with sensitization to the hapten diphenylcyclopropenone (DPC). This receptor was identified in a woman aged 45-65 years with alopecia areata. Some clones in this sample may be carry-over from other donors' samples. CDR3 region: CASSLVGMNEQFF. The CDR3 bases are TGTGCCAGCAGCTTAGTTGGCATGAATGAGCAGTTCTTC.